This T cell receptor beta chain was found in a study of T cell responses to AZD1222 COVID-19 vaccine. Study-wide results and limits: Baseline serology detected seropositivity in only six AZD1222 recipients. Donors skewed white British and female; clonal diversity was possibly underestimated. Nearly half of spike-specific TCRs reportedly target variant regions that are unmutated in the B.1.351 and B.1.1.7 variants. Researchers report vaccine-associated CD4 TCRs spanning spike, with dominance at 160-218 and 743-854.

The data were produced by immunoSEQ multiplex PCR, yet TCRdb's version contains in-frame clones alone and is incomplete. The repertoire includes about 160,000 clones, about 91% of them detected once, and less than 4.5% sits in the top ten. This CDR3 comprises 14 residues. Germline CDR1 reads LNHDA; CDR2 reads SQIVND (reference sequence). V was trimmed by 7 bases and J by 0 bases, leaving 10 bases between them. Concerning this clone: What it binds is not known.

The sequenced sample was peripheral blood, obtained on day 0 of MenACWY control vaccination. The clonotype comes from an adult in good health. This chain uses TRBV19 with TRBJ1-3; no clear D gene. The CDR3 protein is CASKSGSSGNTIYF. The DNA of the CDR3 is TGTGCCAGTAAGTCGGGCAGCTCTGGAAACACCATATATTTT.